This entry is about one TCR beta chain. The source of the sample is a study of shared clonotypes between healthy human individuals. Study in general: There were three CD4 naive, three CD4 memory, two CD8 naive and one CD8 memory plates per donor.

Naive CD8 isolation took CD45RO-negative cells positively selected for CCR7 and excluded terminally differentiated effector memory CD45RA+ cells. The CDR3 contains 16 residues. The ends lost 0 bases at V and 8 bases at J; junction bases unmatched: 11. Germline V lookup: CDR1 SQVTM, CDR2 ANQGSEA. Libraries were prepared by immunoSEQ multiplex PCR; TCRdb keeps only in-frame clonotypes and omits some of them. The sample includes about 2.2 million clones, just over 90% of them seen just once. The gene calls are TRBV29-1 and TRBJ2-1, with 9 bases identical to TRBD2. Sequenced material: naive CD8+ T cells from PBMCs. This receptor was obtained from a man between 18 and 35 years old in good health. Some clones in this sample may be carry-over from other donors' samples. The CDR3, as DNA: TGCAGCGTTGAAGAGGGGCGGGAGGGCCCTTTAGATGAGCAGTTCTTC. Protein product: CSVEEGREGPLDEQFF.